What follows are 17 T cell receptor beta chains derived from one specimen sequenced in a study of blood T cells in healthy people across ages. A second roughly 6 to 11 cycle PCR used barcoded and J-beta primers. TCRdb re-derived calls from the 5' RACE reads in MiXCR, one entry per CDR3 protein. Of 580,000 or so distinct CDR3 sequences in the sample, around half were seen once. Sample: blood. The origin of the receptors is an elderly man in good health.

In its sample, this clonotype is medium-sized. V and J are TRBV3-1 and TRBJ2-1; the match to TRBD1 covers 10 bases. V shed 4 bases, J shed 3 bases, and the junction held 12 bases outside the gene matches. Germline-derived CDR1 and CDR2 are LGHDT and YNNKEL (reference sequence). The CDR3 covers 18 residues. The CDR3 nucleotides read TGTGCCAGCAGCCGCCCGGGACAGGGGCTCCCGGGCTACAATGAGCAGTTCTTC. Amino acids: CASSRPGQGLPGYNEQFF.

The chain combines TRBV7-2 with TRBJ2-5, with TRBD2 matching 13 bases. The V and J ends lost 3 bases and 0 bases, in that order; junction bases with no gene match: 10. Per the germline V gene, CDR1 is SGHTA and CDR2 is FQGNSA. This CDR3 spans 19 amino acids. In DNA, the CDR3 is TGTGCCAGCAGCTTGAGGTTACTAGCGGGGGGGCGCAACCAAGAGACCCAGTACTTC. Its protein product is CASSLRLLAGGRNQETQYF.

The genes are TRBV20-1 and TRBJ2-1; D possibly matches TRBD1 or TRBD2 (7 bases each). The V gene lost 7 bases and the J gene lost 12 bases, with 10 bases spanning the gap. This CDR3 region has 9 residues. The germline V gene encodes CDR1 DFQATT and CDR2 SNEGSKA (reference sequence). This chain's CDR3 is CSVRGGQFF. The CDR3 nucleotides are TGCAGTGTCAGGGGGGGGCAGTTCTTC.

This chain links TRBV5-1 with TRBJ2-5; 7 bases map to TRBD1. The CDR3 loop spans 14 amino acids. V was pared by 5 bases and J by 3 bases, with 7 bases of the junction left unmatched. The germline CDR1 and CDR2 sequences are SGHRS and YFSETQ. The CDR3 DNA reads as TGCGCCAGCAGTTTCCCTGACAGGGAAGAGACCCAGTACTTC. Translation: CASSFPDREETQYF.

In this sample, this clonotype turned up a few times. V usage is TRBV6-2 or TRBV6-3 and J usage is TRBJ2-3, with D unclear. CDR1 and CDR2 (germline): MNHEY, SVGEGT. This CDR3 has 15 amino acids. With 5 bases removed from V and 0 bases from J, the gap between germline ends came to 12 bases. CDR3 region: CASSRQALSTDTQYF. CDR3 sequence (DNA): TGTGCCAGCAGTCGTCAGGCTTTAAGCACAGATACGCAGTATTTT.

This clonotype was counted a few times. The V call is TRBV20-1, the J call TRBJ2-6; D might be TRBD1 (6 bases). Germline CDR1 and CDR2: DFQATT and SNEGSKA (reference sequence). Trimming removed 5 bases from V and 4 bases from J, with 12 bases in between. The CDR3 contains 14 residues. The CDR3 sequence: CSAPTGRGANVLTF. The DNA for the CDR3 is TGCAGTGCTCCTACAGGGCGAGGGGCCAACGTCCTGACTTTC.

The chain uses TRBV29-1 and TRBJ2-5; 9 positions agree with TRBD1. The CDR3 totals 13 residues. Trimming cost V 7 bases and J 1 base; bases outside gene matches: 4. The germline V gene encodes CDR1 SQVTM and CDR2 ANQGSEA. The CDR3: CSGGTGPQETQYF. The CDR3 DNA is TGCAGCGGCGGGACAGGGCCCCAAGAGACCCAGTACTTC.

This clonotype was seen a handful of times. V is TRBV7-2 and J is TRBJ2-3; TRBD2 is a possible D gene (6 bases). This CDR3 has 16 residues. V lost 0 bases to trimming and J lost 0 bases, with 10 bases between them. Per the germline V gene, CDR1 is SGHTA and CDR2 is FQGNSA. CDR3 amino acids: CASSLARAGSTDTQYF. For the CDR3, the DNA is TGTGCCAGCAGCTTAGCGCGGGCGGGGAGCACAGATACGCAGTATTTT.

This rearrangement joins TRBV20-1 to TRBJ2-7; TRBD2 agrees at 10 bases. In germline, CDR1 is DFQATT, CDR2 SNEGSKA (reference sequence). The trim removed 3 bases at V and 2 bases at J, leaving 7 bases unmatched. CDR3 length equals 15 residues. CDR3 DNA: TGCAGTGCTAGTTTGCCTAGCGGGGGCCCCTACGAGCAGTACTTC. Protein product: CSASLPSGGPYEQYF.

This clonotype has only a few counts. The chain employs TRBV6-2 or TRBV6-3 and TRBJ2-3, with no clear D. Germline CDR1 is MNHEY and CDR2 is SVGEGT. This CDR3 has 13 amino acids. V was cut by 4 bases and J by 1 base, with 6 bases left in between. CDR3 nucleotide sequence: TGTGCCAGCAGTTCGGACCGCACAGATACGCAGTATTTT. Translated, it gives CASSSDRTDTQYF.

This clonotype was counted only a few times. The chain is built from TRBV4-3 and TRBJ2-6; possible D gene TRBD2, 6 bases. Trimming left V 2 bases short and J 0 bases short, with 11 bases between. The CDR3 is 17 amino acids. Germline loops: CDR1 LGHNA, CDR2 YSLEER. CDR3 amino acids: CASSQHGGNSGANVLTF. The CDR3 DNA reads TGCGCCAGCAGCCAACATGGCGGGAACTCTGGGGCCAACGTCCTGACTTTC.

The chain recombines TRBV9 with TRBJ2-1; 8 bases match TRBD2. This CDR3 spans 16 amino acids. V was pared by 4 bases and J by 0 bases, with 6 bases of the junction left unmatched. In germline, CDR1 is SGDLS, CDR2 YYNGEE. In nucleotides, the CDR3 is TGTGCCAGCAGCAGGGGGAGCGGGGGCTCCTACAATGAGCAGTTCTTC. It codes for CASSRGSGGSYNEQFF.

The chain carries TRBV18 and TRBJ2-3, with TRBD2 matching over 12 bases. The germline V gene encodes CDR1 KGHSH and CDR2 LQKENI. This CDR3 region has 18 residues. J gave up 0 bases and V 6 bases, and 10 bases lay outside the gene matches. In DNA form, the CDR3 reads TGTGCCAGCTCGCCCAGAAGCGGACTAGCGGGAAGCACAGATACGCAGTATTTT. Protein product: CASSPRSGLAGSTDTQYF.

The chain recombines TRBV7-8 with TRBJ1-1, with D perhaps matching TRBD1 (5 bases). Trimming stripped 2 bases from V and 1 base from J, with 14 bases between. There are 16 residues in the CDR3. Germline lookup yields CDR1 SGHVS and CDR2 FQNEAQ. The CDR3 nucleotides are TGTGCCAGCAGCTTAAGTTTTAGTGGGGGGAACACTGAAGCTTTCTTT. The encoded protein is CASSLSFSGGNTEAFF.

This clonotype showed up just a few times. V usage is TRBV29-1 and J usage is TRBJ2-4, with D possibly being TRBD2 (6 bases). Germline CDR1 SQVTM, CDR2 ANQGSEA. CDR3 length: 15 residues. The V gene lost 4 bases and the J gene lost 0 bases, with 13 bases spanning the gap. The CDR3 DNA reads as TGCAGCGTTGTGGGCGGGGAGTTAGCCAAAAACATTCAGTACTTC. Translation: CSVVGGELAKNIQYF.

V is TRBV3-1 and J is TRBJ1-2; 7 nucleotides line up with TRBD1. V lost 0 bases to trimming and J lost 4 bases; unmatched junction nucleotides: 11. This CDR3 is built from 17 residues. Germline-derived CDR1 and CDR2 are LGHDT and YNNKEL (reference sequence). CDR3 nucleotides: TGTGCCAGCAGCCAAGATCCGTGGGGCAGGGGGACCTATGGCTACACCTTC. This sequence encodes CASSQDPWGRGTYGYTF.

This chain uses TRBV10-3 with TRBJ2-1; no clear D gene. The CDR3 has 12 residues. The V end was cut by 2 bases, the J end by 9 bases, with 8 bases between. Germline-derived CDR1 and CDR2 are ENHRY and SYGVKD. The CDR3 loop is CAISEDNREQFF. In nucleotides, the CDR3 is TGTGCCATCAGTGAGGACAACCGTGAGCAGTTCTTC.